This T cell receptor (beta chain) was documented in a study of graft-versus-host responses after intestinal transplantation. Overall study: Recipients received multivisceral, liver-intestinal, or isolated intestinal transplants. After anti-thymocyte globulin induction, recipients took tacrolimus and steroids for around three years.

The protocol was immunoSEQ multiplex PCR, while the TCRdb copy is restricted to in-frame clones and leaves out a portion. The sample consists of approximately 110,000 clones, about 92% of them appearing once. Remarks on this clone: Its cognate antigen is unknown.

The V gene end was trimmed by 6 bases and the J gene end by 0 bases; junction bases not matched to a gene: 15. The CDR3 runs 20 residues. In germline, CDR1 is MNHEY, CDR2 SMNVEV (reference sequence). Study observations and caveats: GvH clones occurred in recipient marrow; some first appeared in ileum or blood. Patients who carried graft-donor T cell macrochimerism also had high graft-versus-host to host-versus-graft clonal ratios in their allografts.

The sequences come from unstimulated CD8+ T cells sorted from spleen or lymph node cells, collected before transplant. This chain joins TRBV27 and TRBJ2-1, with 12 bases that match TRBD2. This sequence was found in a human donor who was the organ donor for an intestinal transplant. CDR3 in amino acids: CASSYRLAGAGLSSYNEQFF. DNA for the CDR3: TGTGCCAGCAGCTATCGACTAGCGGGGGCAGGACTAAGCTCCTACAATGAGCAGTTCTTC.